The present TCR beta chain was sequenced within a study of blood T cell repertoires in COVID-19. About the study: The study drew acute and convalescent COVID-19 samples from the United States, Italy and Spain. T cells, B-cell-depleted T cells, or PBMCs supplied cDNA or gDNA.

Germline lookup yields CDR1 SGHRS and CDR2 YFSETQ. The CDR3 consists of 15 residues. The V gene lost 3 bases and the J gene lost 0 bases, with 12 bases spanning the gap. Original analysis: Reference gene primer amplification gave estimated nucleated cell counts. Libraries were prepared by immunoSEQ multiplex PCR; TCRdb keeps only in-frame clonotypes and omits some of them. V, J and clone size reflect that table, while D and trimming were determined from the DNA. The repertoire holds some 210,000 clones, with around 90% as singletons. This TCR derives from a man aged 55 to 69 with COVID-19, enrolled during active disease. The sample comprised peripheral blood. The gene calls are TRBV5-1 and TRBJ1-2; D is ambiguous. Here the CDR3 DNA reads TGCGCCAGCAGCTCAAAAGACAAAGCTAACTATGGCTACACCTTC. Amino acids: CASSSKDKANYGYTF.